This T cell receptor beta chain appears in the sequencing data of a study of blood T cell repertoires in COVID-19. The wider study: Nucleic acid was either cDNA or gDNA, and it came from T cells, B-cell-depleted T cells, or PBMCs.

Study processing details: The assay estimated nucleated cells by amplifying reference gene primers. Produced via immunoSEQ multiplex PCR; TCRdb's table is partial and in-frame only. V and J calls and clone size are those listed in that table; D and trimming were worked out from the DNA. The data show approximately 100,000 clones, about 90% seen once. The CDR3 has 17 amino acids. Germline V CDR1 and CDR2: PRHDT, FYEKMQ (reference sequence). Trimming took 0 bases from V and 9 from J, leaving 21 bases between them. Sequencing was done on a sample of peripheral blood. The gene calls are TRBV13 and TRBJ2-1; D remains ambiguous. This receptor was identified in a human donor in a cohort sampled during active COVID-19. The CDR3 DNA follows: TGTGCCAGCAGCTTAGGCTATCTAGACGTACGAATAGGTGAGCAGTTCTTC. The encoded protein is CASSLGYLDVRIGEQFF.